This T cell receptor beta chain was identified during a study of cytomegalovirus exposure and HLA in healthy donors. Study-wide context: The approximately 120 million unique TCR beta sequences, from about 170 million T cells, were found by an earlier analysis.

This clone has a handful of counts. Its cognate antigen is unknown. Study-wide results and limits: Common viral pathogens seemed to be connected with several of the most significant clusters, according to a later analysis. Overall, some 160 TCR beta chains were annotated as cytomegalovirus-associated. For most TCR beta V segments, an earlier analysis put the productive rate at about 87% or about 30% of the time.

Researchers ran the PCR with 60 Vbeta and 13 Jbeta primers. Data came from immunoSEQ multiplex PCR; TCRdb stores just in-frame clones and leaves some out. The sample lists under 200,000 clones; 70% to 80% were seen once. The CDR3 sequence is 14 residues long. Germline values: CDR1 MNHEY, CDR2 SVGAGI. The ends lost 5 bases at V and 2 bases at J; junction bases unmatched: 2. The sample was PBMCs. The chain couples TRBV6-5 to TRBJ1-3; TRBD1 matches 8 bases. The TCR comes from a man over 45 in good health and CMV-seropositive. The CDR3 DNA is TGTGCCAGCAGTAACAGGGGGACTGGAAACACCATATATTTT. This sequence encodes CASSNRGTGNTIYF.